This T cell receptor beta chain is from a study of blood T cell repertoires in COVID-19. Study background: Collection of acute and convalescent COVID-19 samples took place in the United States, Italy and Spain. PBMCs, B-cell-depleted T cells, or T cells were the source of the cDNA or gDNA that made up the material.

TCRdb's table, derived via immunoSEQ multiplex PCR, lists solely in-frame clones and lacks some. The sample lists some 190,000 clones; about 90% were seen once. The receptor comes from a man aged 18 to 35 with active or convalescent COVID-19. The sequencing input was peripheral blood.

CDR3 DNA: TGTGCCAGCAGTGCAGCACAGGGGGTAGGAGGCTACACCTTC. Its translation is CASSAAQGVGGYTF. The chain recombines TRBV2 with TRBJ1-2; 8 bases map to TRBD1. In germline, CDR1 is SNHLY, CDR2 FYNNEI. The CDR3 loop spans 14 amino acids. V lost 4 bases to trimming and J lost 8 bases; unmatched junction nucleotides: 9.